This TCR beta chain was captured by sequencing in a study of monozygotic twins with inflammatory bowel disease. Broader study findings: The existence of one strong signal or clonotype linked to IBD lacked support.

cDNA synthesis was performed in eight separate reactions for each sample. The authors ran two nested PCRs of about 15 and 9 cycles on TCRalpha and TCRbeta cDNA. TCRdb reprocessed the 5' RACE reads and keeps a single row for each CDR3 protein, giving no DNA. The table lists 420,000 or so distinct CDR3 sequences. Details on this clonotype: Antigen unknown.

Germline V gives CDR1 ENHRY, CDR2 SYGVKD. The CDR3 has 12 amino acids. This clonotype was obtained from a human donor with ulcerative colitis or Crohn's disease, or a healthy co-twin of an affected twin (not recorded which). Sequencing input: blood. This rearrangement joins TRBV10-3 to TRBJ2-4. The CDR3 spells CAISDRENIQYF.